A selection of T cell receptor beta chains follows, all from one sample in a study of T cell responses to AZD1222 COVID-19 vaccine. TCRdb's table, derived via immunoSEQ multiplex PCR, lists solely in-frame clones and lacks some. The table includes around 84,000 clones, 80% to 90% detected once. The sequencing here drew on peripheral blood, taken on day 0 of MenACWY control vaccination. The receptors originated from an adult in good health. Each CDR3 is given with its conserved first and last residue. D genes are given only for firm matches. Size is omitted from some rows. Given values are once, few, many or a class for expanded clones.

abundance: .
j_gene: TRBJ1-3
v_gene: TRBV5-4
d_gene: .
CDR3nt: TGTGCCAGCAGTCTGGCGGCGGGAAACACCATATATTTT
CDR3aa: CASSLAAGNTIYF

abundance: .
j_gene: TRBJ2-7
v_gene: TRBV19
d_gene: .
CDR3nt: TGTGCCAGTAGTATAGCAGGGATCAACGAGCAGTACTTC
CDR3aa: CASSIAGINEQYF

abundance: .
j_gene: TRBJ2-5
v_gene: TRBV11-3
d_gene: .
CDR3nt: TGTGCCAGCAGCTTAGGGTTGAGGGAGACCCAGTACTTC
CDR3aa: CASSLGLRETQYF

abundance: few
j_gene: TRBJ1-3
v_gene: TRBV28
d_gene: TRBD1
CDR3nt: TGTGCCAGCAGGGGGACAGGGGACTCTGGAAACACCATATATTTT
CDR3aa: CASRGTGDSGNTIYF

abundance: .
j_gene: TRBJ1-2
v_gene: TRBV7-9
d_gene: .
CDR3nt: TGTGCCAGCAGCTTTGGGGACTATGGCTACACCTTC
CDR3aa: CASSFGDYGYTF

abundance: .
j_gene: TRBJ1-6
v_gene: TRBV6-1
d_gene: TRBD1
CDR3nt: TGTGCCAGCAGTGAGTGGGACAGGGGTAATTCACCCCTCCACTTT
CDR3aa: CASSEWDRGNSPLHF

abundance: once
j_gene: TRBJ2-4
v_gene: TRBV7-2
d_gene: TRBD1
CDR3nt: TGTGCCAGCAGCCGGACAGGGCCCGGGGACATTCAGTACTTC
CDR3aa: CASSRTGPGDIQYF

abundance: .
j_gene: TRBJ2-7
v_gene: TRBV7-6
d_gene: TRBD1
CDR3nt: TGTGCCAGCAGCTTATTACAGGGGACAGGCGAGCAGTACTTC
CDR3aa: CASSLLQGTGEQYF

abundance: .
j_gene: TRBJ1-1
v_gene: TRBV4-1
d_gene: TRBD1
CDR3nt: TGCGCCAGCAGCCATGCACAGGACAGGATAATGAACACTGAAGCTTTCTTT
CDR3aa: CASSHAQDRIMNTEAFF

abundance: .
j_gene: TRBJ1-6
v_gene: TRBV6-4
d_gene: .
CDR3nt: TGTGCCAGCAGTGACTCGCTTTGGGATTCACCCCTCCACTTT
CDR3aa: CASSDSLWDSPLHF

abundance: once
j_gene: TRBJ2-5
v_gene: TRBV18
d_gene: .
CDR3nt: TGTGCCAGCTCACCGCTGGACAGATTGGGGGAGACCCAGTACTTC
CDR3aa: CASSPLDRLGETQYF

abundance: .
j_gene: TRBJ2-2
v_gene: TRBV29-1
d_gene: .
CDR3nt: TGCAGCGTTGATGGGCACACCGGGGAGCTGTTTTTT
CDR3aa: CSVDGHTGELFF

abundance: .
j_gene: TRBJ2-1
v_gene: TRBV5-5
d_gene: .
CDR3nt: TGTGCCAGCAGCCAAGACGGGGGCTCCTACAATGAGCAGTTCTTC
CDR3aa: CASSQDGGSYNEQFF

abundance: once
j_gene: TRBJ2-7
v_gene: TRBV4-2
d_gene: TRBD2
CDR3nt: TGTGCCAGCATGGGGGGGAACTTGGTCGAGCAGTACTTC
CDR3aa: CASMGGNLVEQYF

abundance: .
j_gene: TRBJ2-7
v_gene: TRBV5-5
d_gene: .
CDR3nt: TGTGCCAGCAGCCTAGAACAGGGGGGGACCTACGAGCAGTACTTC
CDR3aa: CASSLEQGGTYEQYF

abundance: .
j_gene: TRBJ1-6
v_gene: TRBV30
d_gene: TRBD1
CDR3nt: TGTGCCTGCAGACAGGGTAATTCACCCCTCCACTTT
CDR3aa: CACRQGNSPLHF

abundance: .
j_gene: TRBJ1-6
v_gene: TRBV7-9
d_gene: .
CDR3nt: TGTGCCAGCAGCTTACTGGATGATCTCCTCCACTTT
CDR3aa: CASSLLDDLLHF

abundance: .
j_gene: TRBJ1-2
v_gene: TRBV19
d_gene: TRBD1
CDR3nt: TGTGCCAGTAGTACCGCGACAGGGTCTGGCTACACCTTC
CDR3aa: CASSTATGSGYTF

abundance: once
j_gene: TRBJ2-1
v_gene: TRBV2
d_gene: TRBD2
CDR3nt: TGTGCCAGCAGGGCCCTAGCGGGGGCTTACAATGAGCAGTTCTTC
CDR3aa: CASRALAGAYNEQFF

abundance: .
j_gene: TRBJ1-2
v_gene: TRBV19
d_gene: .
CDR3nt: TGTGCCAGTAGTATTTCATCGGGGAGCGGCTACACCTTC
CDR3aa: CASSISSGSGYTF

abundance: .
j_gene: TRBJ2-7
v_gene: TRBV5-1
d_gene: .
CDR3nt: TGCGCCAGCAGCTTTGAGGGGGCCCCTGGGGGGGCCGAGCAGTACTTC
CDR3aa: CASSFEGAPGGAEQYF

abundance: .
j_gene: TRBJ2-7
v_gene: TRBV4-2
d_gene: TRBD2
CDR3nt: TGTGCCAGCAGCCAAGAACTCGCTAGCGGGGGTTTTCAGTACTTC
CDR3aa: CASSQELASGGFQYF

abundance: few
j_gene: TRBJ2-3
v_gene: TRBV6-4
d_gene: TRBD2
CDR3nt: TGTGCCAGCAGTGAGGGGACTAGCGGGGGCACAGATACGCAGTATTTT
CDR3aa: CASSEGTSGGTDTQYF

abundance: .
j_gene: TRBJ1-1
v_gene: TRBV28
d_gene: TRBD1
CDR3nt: TGTGCCAGCACCCGCACAGGGGTGAACACTGAAGCTTTCTTT
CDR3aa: CASTRTGVNTEAFF

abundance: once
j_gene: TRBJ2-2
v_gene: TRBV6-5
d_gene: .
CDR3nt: TGTGCCAGCAGGTCAACGAACACCGGGGAGCTGTTTTTT
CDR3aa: CASRSTNTGELFF

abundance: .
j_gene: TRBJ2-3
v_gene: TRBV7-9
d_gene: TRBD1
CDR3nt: TGTGCCAGCAGACGTAGGACAGGGGGCGCCGGAGATACGCAGTATTTT
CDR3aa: CASRRRTGGAGDTQYF

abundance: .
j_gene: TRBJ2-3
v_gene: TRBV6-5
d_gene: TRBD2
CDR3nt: TGTGCCAGCAGGCCAAGACTAGCGGGGACAGATACGCAGTATTTT
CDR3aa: CASRPRLAGTDTQYF

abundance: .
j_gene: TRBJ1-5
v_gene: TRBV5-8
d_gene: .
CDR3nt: TGTGCCAGCAGCCGGGAGGTTGGCCTTAGCAATCAGCCCCAGCATTTT
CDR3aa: CASSREVGLSNQPQHF

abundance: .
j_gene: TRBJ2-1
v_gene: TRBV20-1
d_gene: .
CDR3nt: TGCAGTGCTAGAGCTGGGGATGAGCAGTTCTTC
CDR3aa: CSARAGDEQFF

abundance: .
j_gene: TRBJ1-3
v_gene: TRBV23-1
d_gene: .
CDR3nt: TGCGCCAGTAGTCAGAGGGAGGGGTCCTCTGGAAACACCATATATTTT
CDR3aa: CASSQREGSSGNTIYF

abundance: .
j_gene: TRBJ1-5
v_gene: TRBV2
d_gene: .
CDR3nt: TGTGCCAGCAGGGCAGGGGACTCCCGAGGGCCCCAGCATTTT
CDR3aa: CASRAGDSRGPQHF

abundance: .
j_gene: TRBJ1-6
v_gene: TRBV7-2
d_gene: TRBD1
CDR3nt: TGTGCCAGCAGCTTAGTGGGGGGGGACAGCAATAATTCACCCCTCCACTTT
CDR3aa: CASSLVGGDSNNSPLHF

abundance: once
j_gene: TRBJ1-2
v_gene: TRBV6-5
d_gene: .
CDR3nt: TGTGCCAGCAGTTACTCCGGTAATGGCTACACCTTC
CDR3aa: CASSYSGNGYTF

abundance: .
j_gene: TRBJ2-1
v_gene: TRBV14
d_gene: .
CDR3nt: TGTGCCAGCAGCCATGACAGTTCCTACAATGAGCAGTTCTTC
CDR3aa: CASSHDSSYNEQFF

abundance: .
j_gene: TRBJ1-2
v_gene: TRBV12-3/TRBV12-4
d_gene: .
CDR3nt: TGTGCCAGCAGTTTTGGCAGTTATAGCTACACCTTC
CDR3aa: CASSFGSYSYTF

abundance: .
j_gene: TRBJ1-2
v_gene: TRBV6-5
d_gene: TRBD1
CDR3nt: TGTGCCAGCAGTTACGGGGGACAGTCCTATGGCTACACCTTC
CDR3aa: CASSYGGQSYGYTF

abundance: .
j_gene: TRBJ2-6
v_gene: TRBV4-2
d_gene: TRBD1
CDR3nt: TGTGCCAGCAGCCAAGACGTACAGGGCAGGGGGCACAGCTCTGGGGCCAACGTCCTGACTTTC
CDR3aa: CASSQDVQGRGHSSGANVLTF

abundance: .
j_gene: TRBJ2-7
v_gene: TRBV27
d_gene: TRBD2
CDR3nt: TGTGCCAGCAGTCCCGGACTAGCGGTGTACGAGCAGTACTTC
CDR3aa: CASSPGLAVYEQYF

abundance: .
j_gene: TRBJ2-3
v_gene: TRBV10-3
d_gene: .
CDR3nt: TGTGCCATCAGGAGGCAGGGAGTGGATACGCAGTATTTT
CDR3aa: CAIRRQGVDTQYF

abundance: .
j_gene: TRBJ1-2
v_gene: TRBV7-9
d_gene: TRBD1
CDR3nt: TGTGCCAGCAGCTTCAGACAGGGGGACTATGGCTACACCTTC
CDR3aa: CASSFRQGDYGYTF

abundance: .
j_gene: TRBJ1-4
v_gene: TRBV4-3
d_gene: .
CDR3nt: TGCGCCAGCAGCCAAGATCAAGGGTACGGGAATGAAAAACTGTTTTTT
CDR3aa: CASSQDQGYGNEKLFF

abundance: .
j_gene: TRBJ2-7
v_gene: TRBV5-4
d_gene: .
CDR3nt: TGTGCCAGCAGCTCCTGGACAGAGTACCACGAGCAGTACTTC
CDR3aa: CASSSWTEYHEQYF

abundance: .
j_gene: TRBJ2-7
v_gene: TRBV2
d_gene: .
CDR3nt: TGTGCCAGCAGCTCCGGGACAAGTTTCTCCTACGAGCAGTACTTC
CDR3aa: CASSSGTSFSYEQYF

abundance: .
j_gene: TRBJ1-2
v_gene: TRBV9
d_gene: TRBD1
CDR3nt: TGTGCCAGCAGCGCGACCCGGGACAGAGACTATGGCTACACCTTC
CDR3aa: CASSATRDRDYGYTF

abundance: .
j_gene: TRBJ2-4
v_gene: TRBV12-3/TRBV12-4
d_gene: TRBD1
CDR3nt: TGTGCCAGCAGTCTCAGGGGGTACATTCAGTACTTC
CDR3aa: CASSLRGYIQYF

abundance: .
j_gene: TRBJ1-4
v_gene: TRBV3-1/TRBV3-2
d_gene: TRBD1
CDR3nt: TGTGCCAGCAGCCGCCTACCGACAGGGGGCGCGGGGGCAACTAATGAAAAACTGTTTTTT
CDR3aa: CASSRLPTGGAGATNEKLFF

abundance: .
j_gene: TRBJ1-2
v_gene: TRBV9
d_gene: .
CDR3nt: TGTGCCAGCAGCGTAGATGCGGAACTGAGCTATGGCTACACCTTC
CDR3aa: CASSVDAELSYGYTF

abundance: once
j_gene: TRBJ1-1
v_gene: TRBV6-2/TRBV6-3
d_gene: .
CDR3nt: TGTGCCAGCAGTTACTCCTTCAGACCAAGTCACACTGAAGCTTTCTTT
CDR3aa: CASSYSFRPSHTEAFF

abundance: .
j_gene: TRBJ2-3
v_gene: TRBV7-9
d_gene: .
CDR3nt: TGTGCCAGCAGCTTTGGGGTAGTCCCAGATACGCAGTATTTT
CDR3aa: CASSFGVVPDTQYF

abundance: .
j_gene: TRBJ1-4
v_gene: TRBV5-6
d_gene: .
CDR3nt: TGTGCCAGCAGCTTGTTCCGCCAGGGTAATGAAAAACTGTTTTTT
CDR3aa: CASSLFRQGNEKLFF

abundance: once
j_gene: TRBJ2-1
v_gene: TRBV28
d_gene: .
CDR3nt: TGTGCCAGCAGTCCCCCAGGGGATGAGCAGTTCTTC
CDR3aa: CASSPPGDEQFF